This TCR beta chain was captured by sequencing in a study of cytomegalovirus exposure and HLA in healthy donors. Trimming cost V 10 bases and J 7 bases; bases outside gene matches: 13. This CDR3 spans 14 amino acids. Germline V gene sequence: CDR1 LNHDA, CDR2 SQIVND (reference sequence). Use of 60 Vbeta and 13 Jbeta primers characterized the PCR. Assay used: immunoSEQ multiplex PCR; TCRdb lists only in-frame clones, some missing. The sample comprises roughly 200,000 clones, roughly 91% of which are singletons, and approximately 1% rests with the top ten. The chain couples TRBV19 to TRBJ1-2; 9 positions agree with TRBD1. The source of this sequence is a woman aged 18-29 years in good health and CMV-seronegative. The specimen was PBMCs. The CDR3 reads CATRLQGAGIGYTF. CDR3 in DNA: TGTGCCACCCGTCTACAGGGGGCAGGAATTGGCTACACCTTC.